This is a list of T cell receptor beta chains from one sample in a study of T cell repertoires in cytomegalovirus infection. No antigen has been assigned to these receptors. TCRdb ran MiXCR on the reads and lists one entry per CDR3 protein. The sample includes under 350,000 distinct CDR3 sequences, approximately 22% seen only once; the top ten take about 20%. The sequencing here drew on cultured PBMCs, taken from culture after CMV antigen stimulation. Every receptor here comes from a human donor in good health (CMV status not recorded). Some clones in this sample may be carry-over from other donors' samples. Both conserved end residues are part of each CDR3. The D gene is left open where the match is weak. Clone size, where shown, is once, few, many, or a class for clones that have expanded.

J gene,D gene,V gene,clone size,CDR3 DNA,CDR3 protein
TRBJ2-2,TRBD1,TRBV7-9,NA,TGTGCCAGCAGCTCTCCGGGACAGGGGGCGCAGAACACCGGGGAGCTGTTTTTT,CASSSPGQGAQNTGELFF
TRBJ2-7,NA,TRBV28,NA,TGTGCCAGCGGCTCGACTAGTTACGAGCAGTACTTC,CASGSTSYEQYF
TRBJ1-3,NA,TRBV9,NA,TGTGCCAGCAGCGCCACCCCCACCGGAGTGTACACCATATATTTT,CASSATPTGVYTIYF
TRBJ2-5,NA,TRBV11-3,few,TGTGCCAGCAGCTTAAAGTACCAAGAGACCCAGTACTTC,CASSLKYQETQYF
TRBJ2-1,NA,TRBV24-1,few,TGTGCCACCAGGGACAGGGAGGGGAACAATGAGCAGTTCTTC,CATRDREGNNEQFF
TRBJ2-2,NA,TRBV30,NA,TGTGCCTGGAGATCAGGGAGGATGGACACCGGGGAGCTGTTTTTT,CAWRSGRMDTGELFF
TRBJ1-1,NA,TRBV9,NA,TGTGCCAGCAGCGTTGACAGTTGGAACACTGAAGCTTTCTTT,CASSVDSWNTEAFF
TRBJ2-3,NA,TRBV20-1,NA,TGCAGGGCCGGGAGTCGCACAGATACGCAGTATTTT,CRAGSRTDTQYF
TRBJ2-7,NA,TRBV12-3/TRBV12-4,few,TGTGCCAGCAGCCCCGTTGTTAGGGGGAGCTCCTACGAGCAGTACTTC,CASSPVVRGSSYEQYF
TRBJ2-1,TRBD2,TRBV6-6,NA,TGTGCCAGCAGTTACAGCGGGAACTCCTACAATGAGCAGTTCTTC,CASSYSGNSYNEQFF
TRBJ1-4,NA,TRBV12-3/TRBV12-4,many,TGTGCCAGCAGTCCTGACAGGCGGGGAAAACTGTTTTTT,CASSPDRRGKLFF
TRBJ2-2,NA,TRBV7-2,few,TGTGCCAGCAGCCGTGGGGGAAGCCAGAACACCGGGGAGCTGTTTTTT,CASSRGGSQNTGELFF
TRBJ1-5,NA,TRBV6-1,many,TGTGCCAGCAGTGGGTTCCCCAGCAATCAGCCCCAGCATTTT,CASSGFPSNQPQHF
TRBJ2-3,TRBD2,TRBV6-5,NA,TGTGCCAGCAGTTACTCCGGACTAGCGGGAGATCGCTATTTT,CASSYSGLAGDRYF
TRBJ2-3,TRBD2,TRBV5-4,NA,TGTGCCAGCAGCTTACCCCCGGGACTAGCGGGAGAGGATACGCAGTATTTT,CASSLPPGLAGEDTQYF
TRBJ1-1,NA,TRBV27,few,TGTGCCAGCACCTTGGTAGGGCCAATGAACACTGAAGCTTTCTTT,CASTLVGPMNTEAFF
TRBJ2-3,NA,TRBV7-2,many,TGTGCCAGCAGCGGGTTCCCGGGGGCAGATACGCAGTATTTT,CASSGFPGADTQYF
TRBJ1-4,NA,TRBV7-6,few,TGTGCCAGCAGCTTTCCAGGGATAACTAATGAAAAACTGTTTTTT,CASSFPGITNEKLFF
TRBJ1-1,NA,TRBV7-2,many,TGTGCCAGCATCGCTCGACACTTAGCTGAAGCTTTCTTT,CASIARHLAEAFF
TRBJ1-2,NA,TRBV14,many,TGTGCCAGCAGCCCTAGCCAAGTGAGTCAGGGCGGTGGCTACACCTTC,CASSPSQVSQGGGYTF
TRBJ2-2,NA,TRBV29-1,few,TGCAGCGTTCTGGTAGGAGGCACCGGGGAGCTGTTTTTT,CSVLVGGTGELFF
TRBJ2-3,NA,TRBV6-1,many,TGTGCCAGCAGCCTCGTAGCGGCAGATACGCAGTATTTT,CASSLVAADTQYF
TRBJ2-7,TRBD2,TRBV24-1,few,TGTGCCACCAGTCCCGGGGGGAAGACCTACGAGCAGTACTTC,CATSPGGKTYEQYF
TRBJ1-3,NA,TRBV12-3/TRBV12-4,many,TGTGCCAGCAGTTTAGGCCGAACTGGAAACACCATATATTTT,CASSLGRTGNTIYF
TRBJ2-7,NA,TRBV27,many,TGTGCCAGTTATACTACAGGACTCCCCGACTACGAGCAGTACTTC,CASYTTGLPDYEQYF
TRBJ1-4,TRBD1,TRBV28,few,TGTGCCAGCATTACAGGGGGGTATCAAGCAACTAATGAAAAACTGTTTTTT,CASITGGYQATNEKLFF
TRBJ2-2,NA,TRBV20-1,NA,TGCAGTGCTAGAGATGCGAGGGGCGTTGACACCGGGGAGCTGTTTTTT,CSARDARGVDTGELFF
TRBJ1-1,TRBD1,TRBV19,NA,TGTGCCAGTAGCGACAGGGGGATGAACACTGAAGCTTTCTTT,CASSDRGMNTEAFF
TRBJ1-1,NA,TRBV4-3,once,TGCGCCAGCAGCCAAGTGGGGGCTTCCGAAGCTTTCTTT,CASSQVGASEAFF
TRBJ1-2,TRBD1,TRBV7-9,few,TGTGCCAGCAACCTCGGGACAGGGGGTCCCGGCTATGGCTACACCTTC,CASNLGTGGPGYGYTF
TRBJ2-7,TRBD2,TRBV6-2/TRBV6-3,NA,TGTGCCAGCACCGGGACTAGGAACTACGAGCAGTACTTC,CASTGTRNYEQYF
TRBJ1-5,NA,TRBV2,NA,TGTGCCAGCAGTGAGAGTCAGCCCCAGCATTTT,CASSESQPQHF
TRBJ2-7,TRBD2,TRBV6-2/TRBV6-3,many,TGTGCCAGCAGTTACTCAAGACTAGCGAATTCCTACGAGCAGTACTTC,CASSYSRLANSYEQYF
TRBJ2-1,NA,TRBV7-9,NA,TGTGCCAGCAGCTCACTCAGGGGGGGTCCCTACAATGAGCAGTTCTTC,CASSSLRGGPYNEQFF
TRBJ2-3,NA,TRBV2,once,TGTGCCAGTTTTTGGCGAGCTAAACAAACAGATACGCAGTATTTT,CASFWRAKQTDTQYF
TRBJ2-1,NA,TRBV4-1,NA,TGCGCCAGCAGCCAGTCAGGAGCCCCATACAATGAGCAGTTCTTC,CASSQSGAPYNEQFF
TRBJ1-2,NA,TRBV7-6,few,TGTGCCAGCAGCCCGGTCCCCCGGGGCTATGGCTACACCTTC,CASSPVPRGYGYTF
TRBJ1-1,NA,TRBV7-2,many,TGTGCCAGCAGCTTAGTGTGGACTGAAGCTTTCTTT,CASSLVWTEAFF
TRBJ1-4,TRBD1,TRBV5-4,many,TGTGCCAGCAGCATTGGAGGGACAGGGGGCTTTGGTGAAAAACTGTTTTTT,CASSIGGTGGFGEKLFF
TRBJ2-7,TRBD1,TRBV4-1,NA,TGCGCCAGCAGCCAAACGACAGGGTACCCCTCGGGGGAGCAGTACTTC,CASSQTTGYPSGEQYF
TRBJ2-3,NA,TRBV25-1,NA,TGTGCCAGCAGTGATCGCCTTAGCACAGATACGCAGTATTTT,CASSDRLSTDTQYF
TRBJ2-7,TRBD1,TRBV7-9,NA,TGTGCCAGCAGCCCTAAAAGAGGACAGGGGGTAAACGAGCAGTACTTC,CASSPKRGQGVNEQYF
TRBJ2-5,NA,TRBV7-9,few,TGTGCCAGCAGCTTACCGGTCACTAGAGAGACCCAGTACTTC,CASSLPVTRETQYF
TRBJ2-5,NA,TRBV11-2,NA,TGTGCCAGCAGCTTCAATGAGCAAGAGACCCAGTACTTC,CASSFNEQETQYF
TRBJ1-2,NA,TRBV18,NA,TGTGCCAGCTCACCCCAGGGATCTGACGGCTACACCTTC,CASSPQGSDGYTF
TRBJ2-3,TRBD2,TRBV4-1,NA,TGCGCCAGCAGCCGCCGACTAGCGGATAGCACAGATACGCAGTATTTT,CASSRRLADSTDTQYF
TRBJ1-2,NA,TRBV7-9,NA,TGTGCCAGCAGCTTAGGTATCCCGACTAACTATGGCTACACCTTC,CASSLGIPTNYGYTF
TRBJ2-1,TRBD1,TRBV5-1,few,TGCGCCAGCAGCATCGCGACAGGGGGTGGGTACAATGAGCAGTTCTTC,CASSIATGGGYNEQFF
TRBJ2-1,NA,TRBV6-2/TRBV6-3,few,TGTGCCAGCAAGGTCGGGGGCAATGAGCAGTTCTTC,CASKVGGNEQFF
TRBJ2-1,TRBD2,TRBV7-2,NA,TGTGCCAGCAGCGGAACCGGGACTAGGTACAATGAGCAGTTCTTC,CASSGTGTRYNEQFF
TRBJ2-1,TRBD2,TRBV29-1,NA,TGCAGCGCCGGGACTAGCGACTACAATGAGCAGTTCTTC,CSAGTSDYNEQFF
TRBJ1-1,NA,TRBV2,few,TGTGCCAGCAGTGAAACAACCATGAACACTGAAGCTTTCTTT,CASSETTMNTEAFF
TRBJ2-3,TRBD2,TRBV4-1,NA,TGCGCCAGCAGCCAACCAGGACTAGCGGGGAGCACAGATACGCAGTATTTT,CASSQPGLAGSTDTQYF
TRBJ1-2,NA,TRBV6-2/TRBV6-3,few,TGTGCCAGCAGCCGGATGAACTATGGCTACACCTTC,CASSRMNYGYTF
TRBJ1-2,NA,TRBV7-2,many,TGTGCCAGCAGCTTAGCAGGGGCAACCATCGATGGCTACACCTTC,CASSLAGATIDGYTF
TRBJ2-3,NA,TRBV7-2,many,TGTGCCAGCAGATCCCAAGCCACAGATACGCAGTATTTT,CASRSQATDTQYF
TRBJ2-2,NA,TRBV29-1,few,TGCAGCGTTGAACGAAACACCGGGGAGCTGTTTTTT,CSVERNTGELFF